This record covers a single TCR beta chain. Antigen: not known. Using a J-beta primer mix together with a sample-barcoded 5' primer, a second PCR was run for about 6 to 11 cycles. TCRdb analysed the 5' RACE reads with MiXCR anew, one entry per CDR3 protein. The sample yields about 1 million distinct CDR3 sequences, around 25% seen once. Trimming cost V 3 bases and J 8 bases; bases outside gene matches: 7. CDR3 length: 13 residues. Germline values: CDR1 SGHRS, CDR2 YFSETQ. The data belong to a study of blood T cells in healthy people across ages. General study results and limits: Naive T cell percentage strongly correlated with TCR beta diversity.

These same records also appear under a second study, on T cells of mothers and their children. Turning to that study: There was no detection of any persistent microchimeric T cell clones.

Sequenced sample: blood. This TCR was recovered from a girl aged 2-9 years in good health. The chain recombines TRBV5-1 with TRBJ1-1; the match to TRBD1 covers 7 bases. In nucleotides, the CDR3 is TGCGCCAGCAGCTGGGACAGCGGGCTAGAAGCTTTCTTT. Its protein product is CASSWDSGLEAFF.